This T cell receptor (beta chain) originates from a study of blood T cell repertoires in COVID-19. Clones were read by immunoSEQ multiplex PCR, and TCRdb kept only the in-frame ones, dropping some. This table holds under 250,000 clones, about 85% found once. Germline V gene data show CDR1 as SGHAT and CDR2 as FQNNGV. The CDR3 runs to 14 residues. V gave up 3 bases and J gave up 6 bases; unmatched junction bases: 5. The sample was peripheral blood. The clonotype was recovered from a woman aged 60-75 years with active or convalescent COVID-19. This chain joins TRBV11-2 and TRBJ2-1; 7 nucleotides agree with TRBD1. CDR3 sequence reads: CASSFSGTVNEQFF. The CDR3 DNA reads TGTGCCAGCAGCTTCTCCGGGACAGTCAATGAGCAGTTCTTC.